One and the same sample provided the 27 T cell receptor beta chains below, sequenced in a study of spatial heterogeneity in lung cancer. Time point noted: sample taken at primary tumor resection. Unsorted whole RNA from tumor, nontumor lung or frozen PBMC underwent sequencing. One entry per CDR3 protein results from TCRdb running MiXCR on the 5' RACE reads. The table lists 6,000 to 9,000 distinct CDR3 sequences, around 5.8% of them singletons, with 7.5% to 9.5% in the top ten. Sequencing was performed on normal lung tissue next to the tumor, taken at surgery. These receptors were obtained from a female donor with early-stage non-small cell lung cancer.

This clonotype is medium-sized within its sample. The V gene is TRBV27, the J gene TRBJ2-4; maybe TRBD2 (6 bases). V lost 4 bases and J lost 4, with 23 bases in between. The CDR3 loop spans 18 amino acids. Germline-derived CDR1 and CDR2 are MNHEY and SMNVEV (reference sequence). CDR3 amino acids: CASSYQPPGLQIKNIQYF. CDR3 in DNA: TGTGCCAGCAGTTACCAACCTCCGGGACTCCAGATTAAAAACATTCAGTACTTC.

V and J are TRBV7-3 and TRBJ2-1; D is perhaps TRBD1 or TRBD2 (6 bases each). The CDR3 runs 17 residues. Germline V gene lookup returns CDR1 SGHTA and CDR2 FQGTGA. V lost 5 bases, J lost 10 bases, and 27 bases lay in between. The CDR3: CASSQHPPGASHDEQFF. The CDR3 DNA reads TGTGCCAGCAGCCAACATCCCCCGGGGGCTAGCCACGACGAGCAGTTCTTC.

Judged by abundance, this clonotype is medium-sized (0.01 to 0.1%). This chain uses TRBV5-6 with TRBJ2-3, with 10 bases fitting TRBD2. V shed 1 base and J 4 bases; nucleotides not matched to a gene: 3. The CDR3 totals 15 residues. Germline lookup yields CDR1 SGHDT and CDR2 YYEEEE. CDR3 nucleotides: TGTGCCAGCAGCTTGAGAAGCGGGAGGGCAGATACGCAGTATTTT. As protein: CASSLRSGRADTQYF.

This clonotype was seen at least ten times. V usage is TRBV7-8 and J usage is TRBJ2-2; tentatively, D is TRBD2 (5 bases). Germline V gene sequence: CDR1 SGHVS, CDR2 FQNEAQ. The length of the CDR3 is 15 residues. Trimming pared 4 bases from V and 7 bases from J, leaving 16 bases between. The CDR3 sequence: CASSSRTGKRGELFF. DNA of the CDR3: TGTGCCAGCAGCTCTCGGACCGGGAAGCGCGGGGAGCTGTTTTTT.

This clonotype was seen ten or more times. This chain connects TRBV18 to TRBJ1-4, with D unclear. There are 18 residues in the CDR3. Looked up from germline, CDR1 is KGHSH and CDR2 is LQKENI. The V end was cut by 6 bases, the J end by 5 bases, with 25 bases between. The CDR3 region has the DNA TGTGCCAGCTCCCGAACGATACGGTATCAGGAGATGAATGAAAAACTGTTTTTT. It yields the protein CASSRTIRYQEMNEKLFF. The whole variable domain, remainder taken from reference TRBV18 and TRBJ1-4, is NAGVMQNPRHLVRRRGQEARLRCSPMKGHSHVYWYRQLPEEGLKFMVYLQKENIIDESGMPKERFSAEFPKEGPSILRIQQVVRGDSAAYFCASSRTIRYQEMNEKLFFGSGTQLSVL.

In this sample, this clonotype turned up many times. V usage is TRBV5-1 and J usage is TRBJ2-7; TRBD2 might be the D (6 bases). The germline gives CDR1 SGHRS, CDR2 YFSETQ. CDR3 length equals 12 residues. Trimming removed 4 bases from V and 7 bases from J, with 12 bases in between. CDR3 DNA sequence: TGCGCCAGCAGCCCGCCGGGGAGGGAGCAGTACTTC. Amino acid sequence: CASSPPGREQYF.

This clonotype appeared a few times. CDR3 amino acids: CASSPLQGNEKLFF. The CDR3, as DNA: TGTGCCAGCTCACCATTACAGGGCAATGAAAAACTGTTTTTT. The rearrangement links TRBV18 to TRBJ1-4, with D tentatively TRBD1 (6 bases). CDR3 length: 14 residues. The V gene's germline CDR1 is KGHSH and CDR2 LQKENI. With 2 bases removed from V and 5 bases from J, the gap between germline ends came to 9 bases.

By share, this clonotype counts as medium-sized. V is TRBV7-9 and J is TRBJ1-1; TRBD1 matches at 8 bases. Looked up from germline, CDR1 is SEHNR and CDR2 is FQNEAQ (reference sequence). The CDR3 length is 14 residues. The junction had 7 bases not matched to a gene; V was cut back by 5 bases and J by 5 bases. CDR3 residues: CASSQIQGGTEAFF. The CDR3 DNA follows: TGTGCCAGCAGCCAAATACAGGGGGGAACTGAAGCTTTCTTT.

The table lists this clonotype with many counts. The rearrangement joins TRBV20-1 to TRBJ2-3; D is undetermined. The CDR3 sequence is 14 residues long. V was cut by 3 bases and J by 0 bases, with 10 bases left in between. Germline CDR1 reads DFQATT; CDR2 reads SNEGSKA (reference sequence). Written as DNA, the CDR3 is TGCAGTGCTAGGTCGCAGCCTAGCACAGATACGCAGTATTTT. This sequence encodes CSARSQPSTDTQYF.

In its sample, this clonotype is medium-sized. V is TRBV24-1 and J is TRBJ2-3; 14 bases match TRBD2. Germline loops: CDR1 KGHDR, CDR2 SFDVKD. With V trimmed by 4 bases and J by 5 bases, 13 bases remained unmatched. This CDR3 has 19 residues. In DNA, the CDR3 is TGTGCCACCAGTGACCACCTCGGACTAGCGGGAGGTCCCGGAGATACGCAGTATTTT. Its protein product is CATSDHLGLAGGPGDTQYF.

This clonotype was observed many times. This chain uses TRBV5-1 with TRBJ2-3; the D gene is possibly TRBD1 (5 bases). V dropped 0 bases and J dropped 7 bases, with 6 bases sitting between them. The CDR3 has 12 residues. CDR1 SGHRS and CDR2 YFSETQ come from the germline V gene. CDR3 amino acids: CASSLEGNTQYF. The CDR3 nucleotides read TGCGCCAGCAGCTTGGAGGGGAATACGCAGTATTTT.

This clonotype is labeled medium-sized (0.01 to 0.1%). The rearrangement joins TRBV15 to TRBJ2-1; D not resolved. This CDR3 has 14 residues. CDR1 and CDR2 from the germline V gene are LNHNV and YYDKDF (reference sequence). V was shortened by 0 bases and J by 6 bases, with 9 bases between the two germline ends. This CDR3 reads CATSRDPGSNEQFF. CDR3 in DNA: TGTGCCACCAGCAGAGACCCGGGTTCCAATGAGCAGTTCTTC.

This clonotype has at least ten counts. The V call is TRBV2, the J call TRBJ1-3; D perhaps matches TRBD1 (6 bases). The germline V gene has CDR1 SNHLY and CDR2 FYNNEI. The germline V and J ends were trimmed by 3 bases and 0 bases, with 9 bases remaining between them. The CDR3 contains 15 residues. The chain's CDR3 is CASSEDSYSGNTIYF. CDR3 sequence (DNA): TGTGCCAGCAGTGAGGACAGCTACTCTGGAAACACCATATATTTT.

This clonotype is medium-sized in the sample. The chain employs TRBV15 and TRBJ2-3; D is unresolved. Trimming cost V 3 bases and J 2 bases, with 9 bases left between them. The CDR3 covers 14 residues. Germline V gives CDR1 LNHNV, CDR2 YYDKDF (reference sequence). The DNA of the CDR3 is TGTGCCACCAGCAGTGACCTCTTCACAGATACGCAGTATTTT. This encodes CATSSDLFTDTQYF.

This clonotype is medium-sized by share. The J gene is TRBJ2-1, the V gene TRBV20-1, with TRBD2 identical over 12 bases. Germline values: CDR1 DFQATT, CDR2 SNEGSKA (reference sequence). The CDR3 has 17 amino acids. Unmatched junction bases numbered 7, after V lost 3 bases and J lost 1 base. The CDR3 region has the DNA TGCAGTGCTAGGACTAGCGGGAGCCTGTTTTCCTACAATGAGCAGTTCTTC. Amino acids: CSARTSGSLFSYNEQFF.

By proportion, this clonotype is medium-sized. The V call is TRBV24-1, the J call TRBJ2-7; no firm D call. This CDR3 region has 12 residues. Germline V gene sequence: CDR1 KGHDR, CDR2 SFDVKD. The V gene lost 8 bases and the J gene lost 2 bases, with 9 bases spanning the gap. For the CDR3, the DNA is TGTGCCACCATCCTCGGAGCCTACGAGCAGTACTTC. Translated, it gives CATILGAYEQYF.

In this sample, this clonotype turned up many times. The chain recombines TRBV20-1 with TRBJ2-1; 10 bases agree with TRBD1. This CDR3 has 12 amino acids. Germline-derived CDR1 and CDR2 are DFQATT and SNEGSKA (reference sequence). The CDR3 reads CTGQGDNNEQFF. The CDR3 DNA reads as TGCACTGGACAGGGGGACAACAATGAGCAGTTCTTC.

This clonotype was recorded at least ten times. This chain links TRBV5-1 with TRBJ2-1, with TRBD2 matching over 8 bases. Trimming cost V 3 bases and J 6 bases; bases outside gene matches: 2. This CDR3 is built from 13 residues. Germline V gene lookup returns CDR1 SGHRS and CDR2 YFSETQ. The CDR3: CASSYGLANEQFF. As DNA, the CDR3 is TGCGCCAGCAGCTACGGACTAGCCAATGAGCAGTTCTTC. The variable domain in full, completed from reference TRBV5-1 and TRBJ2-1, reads KAGVTQTPRYLIKTRGQQVTLSCSPISGHRSVSWYQQTPGQGLQFLFEYFSETQRNKGNFPGRFSGRQFSNSRSEMNVSTLELGDSALYLCASSYGLANEQFFGPGTRLTVL.

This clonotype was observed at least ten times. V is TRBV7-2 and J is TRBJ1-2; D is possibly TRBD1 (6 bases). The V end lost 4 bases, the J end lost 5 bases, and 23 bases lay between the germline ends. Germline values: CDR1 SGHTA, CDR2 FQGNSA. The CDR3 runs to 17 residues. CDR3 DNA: TGTGCCAGCAGCTCAACGAGTCAGGGGTTATGGTTTTATGGCTACACCTTC. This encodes CASSSTSQGLWFYGYTF.

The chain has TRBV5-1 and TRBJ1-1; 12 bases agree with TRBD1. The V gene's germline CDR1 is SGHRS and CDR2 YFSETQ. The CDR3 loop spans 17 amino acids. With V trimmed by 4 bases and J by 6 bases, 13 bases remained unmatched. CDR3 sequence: CASSVGTGGLTFPEAFF. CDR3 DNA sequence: TGCGCCAGCAGCGTCGGGACAGGGGGCTTAACTTTCCCTGAAGCTTTCTTT.

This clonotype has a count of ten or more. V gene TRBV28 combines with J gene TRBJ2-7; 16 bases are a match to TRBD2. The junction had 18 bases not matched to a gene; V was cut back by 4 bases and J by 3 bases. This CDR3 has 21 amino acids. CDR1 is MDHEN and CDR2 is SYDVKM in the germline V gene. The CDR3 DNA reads TGTGCCAGCAGTTGGCCACCATCGTCCGGGACTAGCGGGAGGGTAGGCTACGAGCAGTACTTC. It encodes CASSWPPSSGTSGRVGYEQYF.

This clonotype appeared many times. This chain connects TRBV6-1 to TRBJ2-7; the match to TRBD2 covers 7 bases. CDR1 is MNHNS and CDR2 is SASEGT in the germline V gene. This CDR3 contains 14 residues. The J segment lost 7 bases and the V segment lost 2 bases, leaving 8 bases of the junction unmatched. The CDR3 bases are TGTGCCAGCAGTGAATACCACCCGCGGGGGGAGCAGTACTTC. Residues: CASSEYHPRGEQYF.

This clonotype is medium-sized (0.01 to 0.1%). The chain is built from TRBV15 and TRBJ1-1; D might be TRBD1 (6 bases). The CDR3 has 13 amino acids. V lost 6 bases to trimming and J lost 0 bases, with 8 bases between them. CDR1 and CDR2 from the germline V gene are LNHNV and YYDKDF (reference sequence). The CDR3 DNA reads TGTGCCACCAGGACAGGAATGAACACTGAAGCTTTCTTT. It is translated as CATRTGMNTEAFF.

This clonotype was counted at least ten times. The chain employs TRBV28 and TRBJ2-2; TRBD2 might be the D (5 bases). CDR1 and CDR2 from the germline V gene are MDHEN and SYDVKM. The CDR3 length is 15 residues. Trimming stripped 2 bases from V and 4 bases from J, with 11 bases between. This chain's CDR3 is CASSLPGEGTGELFF. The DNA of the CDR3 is TGTGCCAGCAGTTTACCCGGTGAGGGCACCGGGGAGCTGTTTTTT.

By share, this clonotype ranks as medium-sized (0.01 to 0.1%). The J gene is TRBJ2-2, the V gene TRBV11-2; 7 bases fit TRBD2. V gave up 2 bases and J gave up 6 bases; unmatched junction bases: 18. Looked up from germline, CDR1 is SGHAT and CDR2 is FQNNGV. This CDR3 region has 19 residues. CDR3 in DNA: TGTGCCAGCAGCTTACTCCCCGTGGGAGCGGGGATGGATGCCGGGGAGCTGTTTTTT. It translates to CASSLLPVGAGMDAGELFF.

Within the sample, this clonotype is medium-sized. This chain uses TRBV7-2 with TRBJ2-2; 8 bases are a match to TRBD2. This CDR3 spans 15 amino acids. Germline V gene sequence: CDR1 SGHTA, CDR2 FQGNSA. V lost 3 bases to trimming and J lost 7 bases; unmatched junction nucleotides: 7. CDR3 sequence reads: CASSLGLAGGGELFF. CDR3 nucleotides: TGTGCCAGCAGCTTGGGGCTAGCGGGCGGCGGGGAGCTGTTTTTT.

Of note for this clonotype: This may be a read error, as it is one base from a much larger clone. CDR3 coding DNA: TGCAGTGCTAGACGCTGGGGGATGAACACTGAAGCTTTCTTT. Its translation is CSARRWGMNTEAFF. The rearrangement uses TRBV20-1 and TRBJ1-1; D possibly corresponds to TRBD1 (5 bases). Germline V gene data show CDR1 as DFQATT and CDR2 as SNEGSKA (reference sequence). Trimming stripped 2 bases from V and 0 bases from J, with 10 bases between. This CDR3 has 14 amino acids.